The 27 T cell receptor beta chains below all came from one sample that was sequenced in a study of T cell clonotyping in hematopoietic cell transplantation. Sequencing was performed with immunoSEQ multiplex PCR; in TCRdb, only in-frame clones are kept and a portion is missing. The table includes 30,000 or so clones, 65% to 80% detected once. Time point in this sample: recipient sample about 28 days before transplant, after cytoreduction. This material consisted of peripheral blood mononuclear cells, taken before stem cell transplant. These receptors originate from a woman under 40 with chronic myeloid leukemia. Some clones in this sample may be carry-over from other donors' samples.

The CDR3 nucleotides read TGTGCCACCAGCCCAACCCGCGGGGGGCGCAATCAGCCCCAGCATTTT. It is translated as CATSPTRGGRNQPQHF. The rearrangement joins TRBV15 to TRBJ1-5; possible D gene TRBD1, 6 bases. V lost 5 bases and J lost 2, with 16 bases in between. Looked up from germline, CDR1 is LNHNV and CDR2 is YYDKDF (reference sequence). This CDR3 has 16 residues. Based on the CDR3 plus reference TRBV15 and TRBJ1-5, the full variable domain is DAMVIQNPRYQVTQFGKPVTLSCSQTLNHNVMYWYQQKSSQAPKLLFHYYDKDFNNEADTPDNFQSRRPNTSFCFLDIRSPGLGDTAMYLCATSPTRGGRNQPQHFGDGTRLSIL.

The chain carries TRBV7-8 and TRBJ1-1, with 8 positions matching TRBD1. The CDR3 spans 12 residues. Trimming took 5 bases from V and 7 from J; bases not matched to a gene: 3. Germline assignment: CDR1 SGHVS and CDR2 FQNEAQ. The CDR3 reads CASSIGTGEAFF. The CDR3 nucleotides are TGTGCCAGCAGCATAGGGACAGGTGAAGCTTTCTTT.

The V gene is TRBV11-2, the J gene TRBJ1-6, with D perhaps matching TRBD1 (6 bases). Trimming removed 7 bases from V and 6 bases from J, with 16 bases in between. CDR1 SGHAT and CDR2 FQNNGV come from the germline V gene. This CDR3 is built from 15 residues. CDR3 in DNA: TGTGCCAGCACCAACCGCAGGGGAACTAATTCACCCCTCCACTTT. Translated: CASTNRRGTNSPLHF.

The gene calls are TRBV6-1 and TRBJ2-7; TRBD2 matches 8 bases. Germline trimming cut 6 bases from V and 4 bases from J; bases unmatched to any gene: 5. Germline loops: CDR1 MNHNS, CDR2 SASEGT. The CDR3 is 13 amino acids. Written as DNA, the CDR3 is TGTGCCAGCAGCTGGACTAGCCGGTACGAGCAGTACGTC. Protein sequence: CASSWTSRYEQYV.

The chain links TRBV30 to TRBJ2-3, with D possibly being TRBD1 (6 bases). V lost 5 bases and J 3 bases, leaving 9 bases between the germline ends. The germline V gene has CDR1 GTSNPN and CDR2 SVGIG (reference sequence). CDR3 length: 12 residues. The CDR3 region has the DNA TGTGCCTGGGGGACACCGACAGATACGCAGTATTTT. Its translation is CAWGTPTDTQYF.

This chain joins TRBV21-1 and TRBJ2-5. TRBV21-1 is a documented pseudogene. This CDR3 contains 10 residues. DNA for the CDR3: TGTGCCAACCTTCTTAGGGTCCAGTACTTC. It codes for CANLLRVQYF.

The table lists this clone with a few counts. The V call is TRBV27, the J call TRBJ1-2; 8 positions agree with TRBD1. There are 18 residues in the CDR3. The V gene end was trimmed by 3 bases and the J gene end by 0 bases; junction bases not matched to a gene: 12. Germline CDR1 reads MNHEY; CDR2 reads SMNVEV (reference sequence). The CDR3 is CASSFDGTGRVANYGYTF. CDR3 bases: TGTGCCAGCAGTTTTGACGGGACAGGCCGAGTAGCTAACTATGGCTACACCTTC.

The rearrangement joins TRBV9 to TRBJ1-1; D is ambiguous. CDR3 length: 17 residues. Per germline, CDR1 SGDLS and CDR2 YYNGEE. Between the trimmed V and J ends, which lost 2 bases and 8 bases, there was a span of 25 bases. This chain's CDR3 is CASSVLGQPDPRLEAFF. The CDR3 DNA is TGTGCCAGCAGCGTGTTAGGCCAACCCGATCCGAGGTTGGAAGCTTTCTTT.

This clone occurred once. The gene calls are TRBV30 and TRBJ2-1, with 9 nucleotides matching TRBD1. Germline V lookup: CDR1 GTSNPN, CDR2 SVGIG (reference sequence). With 0 bases clipped from V and 9 bases from J, the junction kept 12 bases outside the gene matches. This CDR3 is built from 16 residues. The CDR3 spells CAWSVLPPGQGGEQFF. The CDR3 DNA sequence: TGTGCCTGGAGTGTACTCCCACCGGGACAGGGAGGTGAGCAGTTCTTC.

The V call is TRBV6-6, the J call TRBJ2-7, with D perhaps matching TRBD1 (5 bases). Germline V CDR1 and CDR2: MNHNY, SVGAGI (reference sequence). The CDR3 runs 14 residues. The ends were cut back, 6 bases at V and 4 bases at J, with 16 bases in the middle. As DNA, the CDR3 is TGTGCCAGCAGCTTCAACAGGAACCTGTACGAGCAGTACTTC. Its translation: CASSFNRNLYEQYF.

This sequence joins TRBV5-4 and TRBJ2-5; TRBD1 aligns across 7 bases. Trimming cost V 2 bases and J 2 bases; bases outside gene matches: 3. This CDR3 has 14 amino acids. CDR1 is SGHNT and CDR2 is YYREEE in the germline V gene (reference sequence). The DNA of the CDR3 is TGTGCCAGCAGCTTCCGGACAGGACAAGAGACCCAGTACTTC. Translating gives CASSFRTGQETQYF. Drawing the rest from reference TRBV5-4 and TRBJ2-5, the complete variable domain is ETGVTQSPTHLIKTRGQQVTLRCSSQSGHNTVSWYQQALGQGPQFIFQYYREEENGRGNFPPRFSGLQFPNYSSELNVNALELDDSALYLCASSFRTGQETQYFGPGTRLLVL.

This sequence joins TRBV25-1 and TRBJ2-5; 8 bases agree with TRBD2. V dropped 2 bases and J dropped 6; count of bases not matched to a gene: 5. Per the germline V gene, CDR1 is MGHDK and CDR2 is SYGVNS. The length of the CDR3 is 14 residues. The DNA of the CDR3 is TGTGCCAGCAGTGAACCGGCTAGCGGGCAGACCCAGTACTTC. Translation: CASSEPASGQTQYF.

In its sample, this clone was seen a few times. The chain uses TRBV2 and TRBJ1-2; D not resolved. The CDR3 loop spans 14 amino acids. Trimming took off 9 bases at V and 3 bases at J, with 17 bases between the two ends. Per germline, CDR1 SNHLY and CDR2 FYNNEI. The CDR3 spells CASQAGREHYGYTF. The CDR3 coding sequence is TGTGCCAGTCAAGCGGGGAGGGAACACTATGGCTACACCTTC.

This rearrangement joins TRBV6-5 to TRBJ2-3; maybe TRBD2 (6 bases). Germline values: CDR1 MNHEY, CDR2 SVGAGI. V was cut by 6 bases and J by 2 bases, with 15 bases left in between. This CDR3 spans 15 amino acids. CDR3 protein: CASSPFGGITDTQYF. The CDR3 DNA follows: TGTGCCAGCAGCCCCTTTGGGGGGATCACAGATACGCAGTATTTT.

V and J are TRBV10-3 and TRBJ1-2; TRBD1 might be the D (5 bases). Germline CDR1 is ENHRY and CDR2 is SYGVKD. V lost 0 bases and J 5 bases, leaving 22 bases between the germline ends. The CDR3 totals 18 residues. The CDR3 sequence is CAISESEGWTLTIYGYTF. The CDR3 DNA follows: TGTGCCATCAGTGAGTCCGAAGGGTGGACACTCACAATTTATGGCTACACCTTC.

The chain has TRBV4-2 and TRBJ2-6, with 7 positions matching TRBD2. The CDR3 loop spans 19 amino acids. Germline lookup yields CDR1 LGHNA and CDR2 YNFKEQ. Trimming removed 4 bases from V and 0 bases from J; junction bases left unmatched: 12. CDR3 in amino acids: CASSPVELAAHSGANVLTF. The DNA of the CDR3 is TGTGCCAGCAGCCCAGTGGAGCTAGCGGCCCACTCTGGGGCCAACGTCCTGACTTTC.

The rearrangement uses TRBV30 and TRBJ2-5; 14 positions agree with TRBD2. V shed 0 bases and J 7 bases; nucleotides not matched to a gene: 7. CDR1 GTSNPN and CDR2 SVGIG come from the germline V gene (reference sequence). This CDR3 contains 16 residues. This CDR3 reads CAWSVGTSGGRGTQYF. The CDR3, as DNA: TGTGCCTGGAGTGTAGGGACTAGCGGGGGTCGGGGGACCCAGTACTTC.

V usage is TRBV2 and J usage is TRBJ2-3; no definite D call. The CDR3 totals 16 residues. Germline CDR1 SNHLY, CDR2 FYNNEI. The CDR3 protein is CAGSGRPDLGTDTQYF. DNA for the CDR3: TGTGCAGGGTCCGGACGGCCCGACTTGGGCACAGATACGCAGTATTTT.

The gene calls are TRBV4-1 and TRBJ1-2, with D perhaps TRBD1 (6 bases). Per germline, CDR1 MGHRA and CDR2 YSYEKL. V was clipped by 1 base and J by 2 bases, with 23 bases between them. The CDR3 totals 19 residues. The CDR3 sequence: CASSQARFVRGAQNYGYTF. As DNA, the CDR3 is TGCGCCAGCAGCCAAGCGAGGTTTGTCCGGGGGGCGCAGAACTATGGCTACACCTTC.

V and J are TRBV6-4 and TRBJ1-5; D ambiguous. From germline, CDR1 is MRHNA and CDR2 SNTAGT. Deletions cut 4 bases from V and 6 bases from J, with 10 bases between. This CDR3 comprises 13 residues. In nucleotides, the CDR3 is TGTGCCAGCAGTGGAACAATTGGTCAGCCCCAGCATTTT. Amino acids: CASSGTIGQPQHF.

V usage is TRBV5-8 and J usage is TRBJ2-5, with a weak D call TRBD2 (5 bases). V was shortened by 6 bases and J by 2 bases, with 20 bases between the two germline ends. This CDR3 spans 16 amino acids. The germline CDR1 and CDR2 sequences are SGHTS and YDEGEE. The CDR3 DNA sequence: TGTGCCAGCACCCCCGGGGTCTACTCGGGGCAAGAGACCCAGTACTTC. Translating gives CASTPGVYSGQETQYF. The full variable domain, its missing parts supplied by reference TRBV5-8 and TRBJ2-5, is EAGVTQSPTHLIKTRGQQATLRCSPISGHTSVYWYQQALGLGLQFLLWYDEGEERNRGNFPPRFSGRQFPNYSSELNVNALELEDSALYLCASTPGVYSGQETQYFGPGTRLLVL.

The gene calls are TRBV19 and TRBJ2-2; D remains unclear. V was pared by 5 bases and J by 9 bases, with 13 bases between. The CDR3 is 13 amino acids. CDR1 and CDR2 (germline): LNHDA, SQIVND (reference sequence). CDR3 sequence (DNA): TGTGCCAGTAGTGAGGTCTCCTACCGGGAGCTGTTTTTT. It yields the protein CASSEVSYRELFF. Full variable domain (outside the CDR3, taken from reference TRBV19 and TRBJ2-2): DGGITQSPKYLFRKEGQNVTLSCEQNLNHDAMYWYRQDPGQGLRLIYYSQIVNDFQKGDIAEGYSVSREKKESFPLTVTSAQKNPTAFYLCASSEVSYRELFFGEGSRLTVL.

The V call is TRBV7-3, the J call TRBJ2-2; 9 bases are shared with TRBD2. This CDR3 is built from 16 residues. The V gene end was trimmed by 4 bases and the J gene end by 3 bases; junction bases not matched to a gene: 6. Germline CDR1 is SGHTA and CDR2 is FQGTGA. CDR3 residues: CASSWGASGDTGELFF. The CDR3 DNA is TGTGCCAGCAGCTGGGGGGCTAGCGGGGACACCGGGGAGCTGTTTTTT. Full variable domain (missing parts from reference TRBV7-3 and TRBJ2-2): GAGVSQTPSNKVTEKGKYVELRCDPISGHTALYWYRQSLGQGPEFLIYFQGTGAADDSGLPNDRFFAVRPEGSVSTLKIQRTERGDSAVYLCASSWGASGDTGELFFGEGSRLTVL.

This clone was observed once. V is TRBV5-6 and J is TRBJ1-1, with TRBD1 matching 9 bases. The J segment lost 11 bases and the V segment lost 2 bases, leaving 4 bases of the junction unmatched. The germline V gene encodes CDR1 SGHDT and CDR2 YYEEEE. CDR3 length: 12 residues. CDR3 nucleotide sequence: TGTGCCAGCAGCTTAGGACAGGGGTGGGCTTTCTTT. This encodes CASSLGQGWAFF.

The J gene is TRBJ2-7, the V gene TRBV9; D is unclear. Trimming left V 0 bases short and J 2 bases short, with 21 bases between. From germline, CDR1 is SGDLS and CDR2 YYNGEE. This CDR3 region has 18 residues. In DNA, the CDR3 is TGTGCCAGCAGCGTAGGAGTGCAGGCAGTCGCCAAGCCCTACGAGCAGTACGTC. Protein sequence: CASSVGVQAVAKPYEQYV.

This sequence joins TRBV19 and TRBJ1-4; 7 bases align to TRBD1. The CDR3 contains 15 residues. Germline CDR1 LNHDA, CDR2 SQIVND (reference sequence). V was clipped by 6 bases and J by 8 bases; unmatched bases: 12. CDR3 in DNA: TGTGCCAGTAGACTCCCGGGACAGTCTTGGGAAAAACTGTTTTTT. Its protein is CASRLPGQSWEKLFF.

V gene TRBV5-8 combines with J gene TRBJ1-6; 7 bases are a match to TRBD1. The CDR3 is 15 amino acids. Germline V gives CDR1 SGHTS, CDR2 YDEGEE. V was pared by 10 bases and J by 8 bases, with 15 bases of the junction left unmatched. CDR3 region: CAHNKKGAGYSPLHF. The CDR3 region has the DNA TGTGCCCACAACAAGAAGGGGGCGGGTTATTCACCCCTCCACTTT.